The 9 T cell receptor beta chains reported below all come from one sample, sequenced in a study of OX40 agonist ivuxolimab in advanced cancers. Using immunoSEQ multiplex PCR, the repertoire was profiled, and TCRdb retains in-frame clones only, with some absent. Here the sample spans around 32,000 clones, around 90% being singletons. The sample in question was CD4+ or CD8+ T cells sorted from blood, obtained in a trial of the OX40 agonist ivuxolimab. The source of these receptors is an adult with an advanced solid tumor such as melanoma, head and neck, liver or kidney cancer.

The genes are TRBV6-1 and TRBJ1-2; 7 bases match TRBD1. With 8 bases clipped from V and 10 bases from J, the junction kept 4 bases outside the gene matches. The CDR3 sequence is 10 residues long. CDR1 is MNHNS and CDR2 is SASEGT in the germline V gene. DNA for the CDR3: TGTGCCAGCCGACAGGGTGTCTACACCTTC. Encoded protein: CASRQGVYTF.

The chain uses TRBV11-2 and TRBJ2-5; 8 positions match TRBD2. Germline loops: CDR1 SGHAT, CDR2 FQNNGV. The CDR3 sequence is 15 residues long. V dropped 5 bases and J dropped 2; count of bases not matched to a gene: 7. As DNA, the CDR3 is TGTGCCAGCAGCCTAGTCCGGGGGGGACAAGAGACCCAGTACTTC. Its translation is CASSLVRGGQETQYF.

The chain links TRBV7-6 to TRBJ2-5; no clear D. The CDR3 runs 12 residues. Germline V lookup: CDR1 SGHVS, CDR2 FNYEAQ. With 6 bases removed from V and 13 bases from J, the gap between germline ends came to 18 bases. For the CDR3, the DNA is TGTGCCAGCAGTCCTGACACCCCTGTACGGTACTTC. Translating gives CASSPDTPVRYF.

The chain links TRBV28 to TRBJ1-4; D gene ambiguous. This CDR3 has 14 residues. CDR1 and CDR2 from the germline V gene are MDHEN and SYDVKM. V was cut by 5 bases and J by 6 bases, with 13 bases left in between. The CDR3 region is CASSMTPGDEKLFF. The CDR3 coding sequence is TGTGCCAGCAGTATGACACCGGGAGATGAAAAACTGTTTTTT.

J is TRBJ1-1 and V is TRBV19; D may be TRBD1 (6 bases). V dropped 5 bases and J dropped 3 bases, with 13 bases sitting between them. The CDR3 consists of 14 residues. Per the germline V gene, CDR1 is LNHDA and CDR2 is SQIVND (reference sequence). CDR3 sequence reads: CASSWGAADTEAFF. CDR3 sequence (DNA): TGTGCCAGTAGTTGGGGGGCCGCGGACACTGAAGCTTTCTTT.

In its sample, this clone was seen a few times. This chain links TRBV6-5 with TRBJ1-6; D is uncertain. The CDR3 sequence is 13 residues long. Trimming pared 4 bases from V and 13 bases from J, leaving 14 bases between. Germline V CDR1 and CDR2: MNHEY, SVGAGI. CDR3 nucleotides: TGTGCCAGCAGTTGGCAGGAGGACTCGCCCCTCCACTTT. Residues: CASSWQEDSPLHF.

This clone was picked up a small number of times. The chain combines TRBV5-4 with TRBJ2-4; 10 bases align to TRBD2. Per germline, CDR1 SGHNT and CDR2 YYREEE (reference sequence). The CDR3 has 15 amino acids. V trimming: 3 bases; J trimming: 3 bases; junction bases outside the gene matches: 3. The CDR3 coding sequence is TGTGCCAGCAGCTCTAGCGGGAGTAACAAAAACATTCAGTACTTC. Protein: CASSSSGSNKNIQYF.

The rearrangement joins TRBV7-9 to TRBJ2-3; a possible D gene is TRBD1 (8 bases). The ends were cut back, 4 bases at V and 2 bases at J, with 13 bases in the middle. The CDR3 is 15 residues long. Germline assignment: CDR1 SEHNR and CDR2 FQNEAQ (reference sequence). For the CDR3, the DNA is TGTGCCAGCAGCTACACAGGGGGGGACACAGATACGCAGTATTTT. Amino acid sequence: CASSYTGGDTDTQYF.

This rearrangement joins TRBV20-1 to TRBJ1-3; D is ambiguous. CDR1 and CDR2 from the germline V gene are DFQATT and SNEGSKA (reference sequence). V was trimmed by 6 bases and J by 0 bases, leaving 3 bases between them. This CDR3 contains 11 residues. The CDR3 bases are TGCAGTGCCTACTCTGGAAACACCATATATTTT. Protein: CSAYSGNTIYF.